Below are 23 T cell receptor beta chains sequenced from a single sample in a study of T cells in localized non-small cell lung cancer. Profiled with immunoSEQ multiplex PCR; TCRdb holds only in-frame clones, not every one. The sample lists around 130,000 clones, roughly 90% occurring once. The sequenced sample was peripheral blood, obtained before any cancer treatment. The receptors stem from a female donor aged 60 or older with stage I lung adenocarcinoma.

CDR3 in amino acids: CASSLESGTSVEQYF. Here the CDR3 DNA reads TGTGCCAGCAGCTTAGAGAGTGGGACTAGCGTCGAGCAGTACTTC. The chain has TRBV7-9 and TRBJ2-5, with 10 positions matching TRBD2. The end of the DNA aligns better with TRBJ2-7, so the J call may be wrong. From germline, CDR1 is SEHNR and CDR2 FQNEAQ (reference sequence). The CDR3 totals 15 residues.

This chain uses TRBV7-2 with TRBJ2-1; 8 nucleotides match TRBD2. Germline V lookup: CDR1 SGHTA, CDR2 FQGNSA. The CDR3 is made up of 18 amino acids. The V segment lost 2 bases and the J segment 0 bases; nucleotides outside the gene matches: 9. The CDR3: CASSLIPLAVSSYNEQFF. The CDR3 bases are TGTGCCAGCAGCTTAATCCCACTAGCGGTTAGCTCCTACAATGAGCAGTTCTTC.

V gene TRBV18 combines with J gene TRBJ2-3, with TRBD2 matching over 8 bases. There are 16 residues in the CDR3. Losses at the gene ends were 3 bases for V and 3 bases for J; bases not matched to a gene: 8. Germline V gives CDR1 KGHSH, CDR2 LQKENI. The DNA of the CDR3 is TGTGCCAGCTCACCCCGTAGTAGCGGGAAGACAGATACGCAGTATTTT. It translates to CASSPRSSGKTDTQYF.

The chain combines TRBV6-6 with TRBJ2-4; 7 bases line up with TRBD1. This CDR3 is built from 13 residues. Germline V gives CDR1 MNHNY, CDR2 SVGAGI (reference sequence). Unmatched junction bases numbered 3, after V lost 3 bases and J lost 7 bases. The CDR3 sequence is CASSYQGENIQYF. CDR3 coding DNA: TGTGCCAGCAGTTATCAGGGGGAGAACATTCAGTACTTC.

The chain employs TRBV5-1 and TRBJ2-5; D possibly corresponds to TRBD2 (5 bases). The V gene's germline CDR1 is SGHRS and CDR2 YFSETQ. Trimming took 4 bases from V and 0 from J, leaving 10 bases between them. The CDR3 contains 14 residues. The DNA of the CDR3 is TGCGCCAGCAGCCTACTAGTTAACCAAGAGACCCAGTACTTC. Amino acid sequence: CASSLLVNQETQYF.

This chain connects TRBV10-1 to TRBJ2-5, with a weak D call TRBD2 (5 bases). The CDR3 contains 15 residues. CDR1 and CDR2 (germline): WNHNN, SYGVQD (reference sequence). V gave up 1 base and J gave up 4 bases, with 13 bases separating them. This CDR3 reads CASSEYPGSGETQYF. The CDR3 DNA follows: TGCGCCAGCAGTGAGTACCCGGGAAGTGGAGAGACCCAGTACTTC.

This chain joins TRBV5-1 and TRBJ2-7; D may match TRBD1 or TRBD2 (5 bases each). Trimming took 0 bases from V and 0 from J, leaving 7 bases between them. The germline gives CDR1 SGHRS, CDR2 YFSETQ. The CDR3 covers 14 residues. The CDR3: CASSLGGNSYEQYF. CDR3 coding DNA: TGCGCCAGCAGCTTGGGGGGGAACTCCTACGAGCAGTACTTC. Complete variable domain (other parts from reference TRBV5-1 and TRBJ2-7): KAGVTQTPRYLIKTRGQQVTLSCSPISGHRSVSWYQQTPGQGLQFLFEYFSETQRNKGNFPGRFSGRQFSNSRSEMNVSTLELGDSALYLCASSLGGNSYEQYFGPGTRLTVT.

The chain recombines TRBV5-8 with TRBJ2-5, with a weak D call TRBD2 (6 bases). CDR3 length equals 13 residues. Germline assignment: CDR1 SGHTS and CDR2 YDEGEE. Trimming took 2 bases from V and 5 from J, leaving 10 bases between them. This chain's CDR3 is CASSFWEEETQYF. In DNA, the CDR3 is TGTGCCAGCAGCTTTTGGGAGGAGGAGACCCAGTACTTC.

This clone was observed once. The CDR3 sequence is CASSRNTGELFF. The DNA for the CDR3 is TGTGCCAGCAGTCGAAATACCGGGGAGCTGTTTTTT. The chain is built from TRBV27 and TRBJ2-2; no clear D gene. Germline-derived CDR1 and CDR2 are MNHEY and SMNVEV (reference sequence). The CDR3 is 12 amino acids. V was cut by 5 bases and J by 5 bases, with 6 bases left in between.

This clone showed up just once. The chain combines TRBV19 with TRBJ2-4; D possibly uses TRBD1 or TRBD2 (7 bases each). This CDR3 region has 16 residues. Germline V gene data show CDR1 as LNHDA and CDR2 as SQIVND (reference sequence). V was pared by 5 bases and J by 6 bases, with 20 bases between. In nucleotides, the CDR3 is TGTGCCAGTAGTCCCAATCGAGCGGGACAGTCAAACATTCAGTACTTC. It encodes CASSPNRAGQSNIQYF.

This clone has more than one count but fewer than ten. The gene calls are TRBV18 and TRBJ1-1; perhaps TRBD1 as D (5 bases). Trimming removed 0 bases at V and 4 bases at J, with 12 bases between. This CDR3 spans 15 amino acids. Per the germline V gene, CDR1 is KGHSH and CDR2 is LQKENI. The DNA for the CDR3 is TGTGCCAGCTCACCACCGTCGCAGGGTCGCACTGAAGCTTTCTTT. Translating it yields CASSPPSQGRTEAFF.

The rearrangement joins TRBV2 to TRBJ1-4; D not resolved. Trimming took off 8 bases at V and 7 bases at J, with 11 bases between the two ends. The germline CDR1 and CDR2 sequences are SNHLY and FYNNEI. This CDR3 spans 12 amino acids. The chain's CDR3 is CASGPGFEKLFF. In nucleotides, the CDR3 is TGTGCCAGCGGTCCTGGGTTTGAAAAACTGTTTTTT.

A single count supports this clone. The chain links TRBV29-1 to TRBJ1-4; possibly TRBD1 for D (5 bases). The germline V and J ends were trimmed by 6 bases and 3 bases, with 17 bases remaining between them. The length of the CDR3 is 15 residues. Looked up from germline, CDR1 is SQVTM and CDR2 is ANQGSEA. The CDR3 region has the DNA TGCAGCGTGGTTTGGACACCTGGGGCTAATGAAAAACTGTTTTTT. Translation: CSVVWTPGANEKLFF.

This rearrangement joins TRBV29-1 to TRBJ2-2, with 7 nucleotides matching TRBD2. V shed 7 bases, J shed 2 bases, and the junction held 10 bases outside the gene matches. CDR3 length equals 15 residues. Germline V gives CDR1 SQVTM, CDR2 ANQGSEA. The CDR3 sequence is CSAGGGMGNTGELFF. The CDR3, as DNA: TGCAGCGCGGGGGGAGGCATGGGTAACACCGGGGAGCTGTTTTTT.

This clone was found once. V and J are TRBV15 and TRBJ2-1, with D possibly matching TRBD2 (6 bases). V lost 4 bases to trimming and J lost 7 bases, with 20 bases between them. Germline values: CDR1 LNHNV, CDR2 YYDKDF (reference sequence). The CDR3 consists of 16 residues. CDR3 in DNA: TGTGCCACCAGCACGGTGCGGGCTAGCGTGGGGAATGAGCAGTTCTTC. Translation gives CATSTVRASVGNEQFF.

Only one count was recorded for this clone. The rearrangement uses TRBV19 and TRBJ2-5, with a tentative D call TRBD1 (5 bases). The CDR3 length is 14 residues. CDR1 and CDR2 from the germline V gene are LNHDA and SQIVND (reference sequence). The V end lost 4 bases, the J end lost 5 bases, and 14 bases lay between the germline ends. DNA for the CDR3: TGTGCCAGTAGTAAGACTGGGGCCAAGGAGACCCAGTACTTC. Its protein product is CASSKTGAKETQYF.

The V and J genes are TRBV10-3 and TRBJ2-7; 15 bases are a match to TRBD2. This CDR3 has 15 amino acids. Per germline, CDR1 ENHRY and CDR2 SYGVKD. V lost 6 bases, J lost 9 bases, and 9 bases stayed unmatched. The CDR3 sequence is CAIRNPGLAGGVQYF. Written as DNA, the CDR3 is TGTGCCATCAGGAATCCGGGACTAGCGGGAGGTGTGCAGTACTTC.

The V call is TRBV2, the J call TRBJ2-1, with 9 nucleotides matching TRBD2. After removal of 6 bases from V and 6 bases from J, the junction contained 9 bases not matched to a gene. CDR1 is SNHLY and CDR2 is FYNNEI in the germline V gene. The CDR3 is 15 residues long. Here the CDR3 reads CASRGLASGVNEQFF. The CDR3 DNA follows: TGTGCCAGCAGGGGGTTGGCTAGCGGGGTCAATGAGCAGTTCTTC.

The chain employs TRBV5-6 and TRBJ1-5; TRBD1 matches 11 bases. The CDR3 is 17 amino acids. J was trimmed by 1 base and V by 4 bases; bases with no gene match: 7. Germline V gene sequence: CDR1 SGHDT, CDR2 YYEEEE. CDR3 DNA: TGTGCCAGCAGCATTCGGACAGGGGGCTTGAGCAATCAGCCCCAGCATTTT. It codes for CASSIRTGGLSNQPQHF.

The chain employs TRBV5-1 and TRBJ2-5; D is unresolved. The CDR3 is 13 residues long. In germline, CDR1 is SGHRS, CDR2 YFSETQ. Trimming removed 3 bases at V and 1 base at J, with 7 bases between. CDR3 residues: CASSYLGQETQYF. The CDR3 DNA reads TGCGCCAGCAGCTACCTGGGCCAAGAGACCCAGTACTTC.

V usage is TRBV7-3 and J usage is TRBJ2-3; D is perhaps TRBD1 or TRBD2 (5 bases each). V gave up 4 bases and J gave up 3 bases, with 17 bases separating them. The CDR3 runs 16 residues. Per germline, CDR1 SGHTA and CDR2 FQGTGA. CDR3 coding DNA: TGTGCCAGCAGCTCCCCGACAGCAGGAGGTACAGATACGCAGTATTTT. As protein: CASSSPTAGGTDTQYF.

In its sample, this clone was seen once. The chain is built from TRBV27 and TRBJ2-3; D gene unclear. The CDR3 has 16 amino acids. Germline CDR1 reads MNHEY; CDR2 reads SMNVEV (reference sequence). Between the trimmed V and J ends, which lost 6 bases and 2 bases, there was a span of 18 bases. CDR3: CASRPTPGDPTDTQYF. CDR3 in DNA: TGTGCCAGCAGGCCTACTCCCGGTGATCCCACAGATACGCAGTATTTT.

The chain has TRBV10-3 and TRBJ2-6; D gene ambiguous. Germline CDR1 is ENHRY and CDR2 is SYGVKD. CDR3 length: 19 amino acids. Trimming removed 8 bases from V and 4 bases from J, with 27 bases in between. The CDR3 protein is CAIGGTRPTSFPGANVLTF. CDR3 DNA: TGTGCCATCGGCGGTACGCGACCGACGAGTTTCCCCGGGGCCAACGTCCTGACTTTC.